This TCR beta chain was sequenced in a study of glioma-infiltrating T cells. Overall study findings and caveats: CDR3 overlap between tissue and blood was very small. Above-expected tissue-blood divergence occurred in all gliomas, most in low-grade ones.

The CDR3 runs 15 residues. Trimming pared 4 bases from V and 7 bases from J, leaving 18 bases between. Germline CDR1 LGHDT, CDR2 YNNKEL (reference sequence). Using RNA template, CDR3s of TCR alpha and beta were amplified with iRepertoire arm-PCR. Input was roughly 85-450 ng of tissue mRNA or PBMC total RNA. TCRdb independently ran MiXCR on the multiplex PCR reads; one entry per CDR3 protein. Among 85,000 to 110,000 distinct CDR3 sequences listed, 25% to 30% were seen once. This clonotype was observed at least ten times. No antigen is known for it. This rearrangement joins TRBV3-1 to TRBJ2-3, with D maybe TRBD2 (5 bases). The TCR sequence derives from a human donor with low-grade glioma or glioblastoma, undergoing nonglioma brain surgery, or in good health (not recorded which). Sequencing was done on a sample of glioma tissue, nonneoplastic brain tissue, or PBMCs (not recorded which). CDR3 nucleotide sequence: TGTGCCAGCAGCCTCGGAGCGGCAGGCACCAATACGCAGTATTTT. This codes for CASSLGAAGTNTQYF.